The sequence of this T cell receptor beta chain was determined in a study of shared clonotypes between healthy human individuals. Ten immunoSEQ deep assay plates were used by the authors to sequence unsorted PBMC DNA. Produced via immunoSEQ multiplex PCR; TCRdb's table is partial and in-frame only. The sample contains roughly 500,000 clones, 79% of which appear only once. Concerning this clone itself: Its matching antigen is unknown.

General study findings and limits: Sample collection involved blood only; tissue repertoires are likely different. Having only a few donors restricted how much genetic and exposure-history diversity was captured.

Per germline, CDR1 MNHNS and CDR2 SASEGT. CDR3 length: 13 amino acids. With 9 bases clipped from V and 0 bases from J, the junction kept 3 bases outside the gene matches. Roughly 84 million PBMCs served as the genomic DNA source for unsorted samples. Sequencing input: PBMCs. This receptor was taken from a woman aged 40 to 55 in good health. Some clones in this sample may be carry-over from other donors' samples. V usage is TRBV6-1 and J usage is TRBJ2-5, with 8 bases matching TRBD1. The CDR3 DNA sequence: TGTGCCAGTCGGACAGGGTACCAAGAGACCCAGTACTTC. It is translated as CASRTGYQETQYF.